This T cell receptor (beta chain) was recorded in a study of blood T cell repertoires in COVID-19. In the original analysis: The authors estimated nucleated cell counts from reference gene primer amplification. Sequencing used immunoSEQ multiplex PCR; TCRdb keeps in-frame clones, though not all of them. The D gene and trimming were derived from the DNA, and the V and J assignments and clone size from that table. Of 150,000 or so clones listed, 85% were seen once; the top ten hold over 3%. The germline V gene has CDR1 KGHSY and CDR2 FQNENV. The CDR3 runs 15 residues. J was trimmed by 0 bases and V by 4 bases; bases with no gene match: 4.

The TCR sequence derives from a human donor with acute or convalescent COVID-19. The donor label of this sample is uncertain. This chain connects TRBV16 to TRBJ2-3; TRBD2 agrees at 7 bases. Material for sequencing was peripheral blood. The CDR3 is CASSRPGLSTDTQYF. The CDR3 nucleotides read TGTGCCAGCAGCCGACCGGGACTAAGCACAGATACGCAGTATTTT.